This T cell receptor (beta chain) was observed in a study of beta chain features in type 1 diabetes. Study-wide results and limits: TCRB CDR3s from Type 1 diabetes patients were moderately but significantly shorter in all four CD4+ subsets.

A note on this clone: Its antigen is currently unknown.

Sequenced material consisted of expressed TCRB transcripts (all of the isolated RNA was reverse transcribed). Profiled with immunoSEQ multiplex PCR; TCRdb holds only in-frame clones, not every one. Of 20,000 to 25,000 clones in the sample, approximately 70% were seen once. Per germline, CDR1 SGHAT and CDR2 FQNNGV. After removal of 5 bases from V and 3 bases from J, the junction contained 7 bases not matched to a gene. The CDR3 has 15 amino acids. The clonotype was recovered from a woman in her thirties or forties with type 1 diabetes. The sample taken for sequencing was stem cell memory CD4+ T cells from blood. The chain links TRBV11-2 to TRBJ2-1; 7 bases match TRBD1. The CDR3 spells CASSPTGVVYNEQFF. CDR3 coding DNA: TGTGCCAGCAGCCCAACAGGGGTCGTCTACAATGAGCAGTTCTTC.